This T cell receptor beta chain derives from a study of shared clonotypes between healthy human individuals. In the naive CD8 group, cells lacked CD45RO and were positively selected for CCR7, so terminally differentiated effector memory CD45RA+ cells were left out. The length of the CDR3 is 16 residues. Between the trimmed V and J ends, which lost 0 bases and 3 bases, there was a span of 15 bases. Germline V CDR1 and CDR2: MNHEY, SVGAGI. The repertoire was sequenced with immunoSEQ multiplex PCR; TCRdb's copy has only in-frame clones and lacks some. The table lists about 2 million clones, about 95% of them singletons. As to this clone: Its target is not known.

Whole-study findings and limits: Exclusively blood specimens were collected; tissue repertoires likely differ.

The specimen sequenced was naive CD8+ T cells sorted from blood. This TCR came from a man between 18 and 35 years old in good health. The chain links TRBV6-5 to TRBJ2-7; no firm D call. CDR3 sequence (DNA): TGTGCCAGCAGTTACTCGGGCCCGACAAACTACTACGAGCAGTACTTC. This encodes CASSYSGPTNYYEQYF.